This T cell receptor (beta chain) is drawn from a study of cytomegalovirus exposure and HLA in healthy donors (dated by TCRdb to about 2017). At the level of the whole study: According to an earlier analysis of several hundred of the donors, about 190 million T cells yielded approximately 120 million unique TCR beta sequences and approximately 280 Gb of sequence data. The number of donors typed differed by locus, with about 629-640 for A, B, C, DRB1 and DQB1, 522 for DQA1, approximately 580 for DPA1, and about 450 for DPB1. The study profiled the T cell repertoires of hundreds of subjects by immunosequencing and related them to cytomegalovirus serostatus. Roughly five DR-DQ haplotypes were handled as single units for association and clustering, since linkage in the cohort was strong. A later analysis re-analyzed previously published TCR beta repertoires from roughly 630 donors and added high-resolution HLA genotyping to study TCR occurrence patterns. Roughly 290 gigabases of sequencing data and roughly 81 million unique TCR sequences made up an early release that covered approximately 620 HLA-typed donors. Along with the approximately 700-subject first cohort, a separate validation cohort of more than 90 different subjects was used. To decide whether each TCR beta V gene segment behaved as functional or pseudogenic, an earlier analysis of over 500 of the donors relied on high-throughput TCR beta sequencing. A later genetic analysis took genome-wide SNP genotypes for about three fifths of the roughly 700 donors and used that subset as a discovery cohort. Among some 410 genotyped donors of the cohort, an average of approximately 230,000 unique TCR beta nucleotide sequences were sequenced per donor, roughly 20% of them non-productive. Donor age, sex, ethnicity and CMV serostatus were compiled alongside the repertoire data. Rather than drawing on any new phenotypic data, the later analysis identified candidate immune exposures from TCR beta sequences and the way those sequences occurred across donors. The study aimed to test whether cataloging public T cell receptors could reveal signatures of past pathogen exposure. HLA typing included class I and class II loci at four-digit resolution. All discovery cohort repertoires had been generated using a single sequencing platform. The genetic ancestry cluster associated with self-reported Caucasian donors included over 80% of the roughly 360 genotyped donors. To predict cytomegalovirus infection status, the study combined high-throughput TCR immunosequencing, statistical association of individual TCRs with disease status, and machine learning. General findings and caveats noted by the study authors: A later genetic analysis associated a missense DCLRE1C variant with V-gene and J-gene trimming of TCR beta chains, and an independent cohort replicated the association. Compared with the roughly 700-donor mean, donors in an Asian-associated ancestry cluster had fewer N-insertions in productive TCRs, according to a later genetic analysis. A later analysis associated 16,951 TCR beta sequences with specific HLA alleles at a false discovery rate of 0.05. The 87-base-pair reads could not distinguish some IMGT-functional V segments, including TRBV6-2 and TRBV6-3, so those segments were excluded. Only TCR beta chains were sequenced in this cohort, and the absence of alpha or paired-chain data limited detectable features. Correlated functional status among segregating V segments might be attributable to linkage disequilibrium, but an unknown experimental factor could not be ruled out. In both the original and validation cohorts, the classifier was reported to diagnose cytomegalovirus status with high specificity and sensitivity. Because HLA typing was unavailable for some donors at each locus, only the typed subset was used in association tests. Strong co-occurrence of HLA alleles, especially DR and DQ, made assigning TCR associations to individual alleles difficult. In an earlier analysis of over 550 of the donors, most TCR beta V segments were observed in productive rearrangements about 87% or about 30% of the time, broadly matching IMGT annotations. In vitro tests confirmed that a few of the cytomegalovirus-associated TCR beta chains recognize cytomegalovirus antigens. In a later analysis, most CMV-associated TCR beta chains were found to appear HLA-restricted, with HLA associations seemingly driven largely by CMV exposure. In a later analysis, the rate of TCR association differed among HLA loci, with DRB1 alleles having the most associated TCRs and HLA-C alleles having the fewest. A later analysis found that HLA-associated TCR beta chains were more clonally expanded and had lower generation probabilities than equally common non-associated chains. A total of about 150 TCR beta chains were listed by the study as associated with cytomegalovirus. The authors suggested that the approach could potentially be generalized to other disease states and immunological phenotypes. A further reported finding was that TCR beta sequences accurately predicted the HLA-A and HLA-B alleles for most subjects in the first cohort. For the cohort, immune exposure information was limited to CMV serostatus. The sequencing pipeline was judged likely to have produced a cluster of highly shared sequence variants as a technical artifact. In a later analysis, several top co-occurrence clusters were reported to appear linked to parvovirus B19, influenza, CMV and Epstein-Barr virus. Most TCR sequences were seen in very few donors, while some public TCRs were found in many individuals. The presence/absence analyses assumed that sequencing depth was roughly uniform across donors, and that assumption may not be true. The earlier analysis of approximately 540 of the donors excluded some 15 rarely observed V segments, including chromosome 9 orphons, because counts were too low.

The library was made by the immunoSEQ multiplex PCR assay. The multiplex PCR relied on a mix of 60 forward primers for TCR Vbeta segments and 13 reverse primers for TCR Jbeta segments. Amplification of the CDR3 region of rearranged TCR beta genes was performed with a multiplex PCR assay on genomic DNA. The Illumina HiSeq System was used to sequence the amplified TCR beta libraries as 87-base-pair reads. The source study handled its data this way. Across the 670 or so repertoires, a later analysis counted roughly 84 million unique TCR beta chains, 8.5 million to 12 million of which were shared by at least two donors. A nearest-neighbor algorithm error-corrected the raw reads and collapsed the reads into unique sequences, merging closely related sequences to remove PCR and sequencing errors. To assign V, D and J gene segments, CDR3 sequences were aligned to IMGT reference sequences. For a sequence to be retained, at least a six-nucleotide match to both a V gene segment and a J gene segment was required. Rearrangements were called productive when the CDR3 lacked stop codons and stayed in frame with V and J; all others were non-productive. Following IMGT convention, CDR3 was defined as the stretch from the second conserved V-encoded cysteine to the conserved J-encoded phenylalanine. The earlier analysis of about 500 of the donors excluded sequences that lacked an unambiguous match to a single V gene segment. An earlier analysis of roughly 590 of the donors called V segments functional above 56.7% productive rearrangements and segregating when the between-donor standard deviation exceeded 5%. A statistical classification framework was developed to diagnose cytomegalovirus status using the catalog of TCR beta chain sequences. In a later analysis, TCR nucleotide sequences were compared against IMGT/GENE-DB human TR gene sequences so that V and J genes could be assigned. The TCRdist pipeline was used in a later analysis to assign CDR3 sequences and most-parsimonious VDJ recombination scenarios. In a later analysis, each TCR beta chain was defined by its CDR3 amino acid sequence together with its V-gene family, and reads lacking a unique V-gene family were excluded. A later analysis removed 550 to 700 highly shared, low-generation-probability nucleotide sequences to deal with suspected cross-contamination and a sequencing artifact. In a later analysis, a clonal expansion index was calculated for each public chain from normalized within-repertoire ranks of inferred template counts. In a later analysis, generation probabilities were computed with a VDJ recombination model fitted to out-of-frame rearrangements, and the resulting probabilities were checked against IGoR. Hypergeometric tests were used in a later analysis to score TCR-TCR, TCR-HLA and TCR-CMV co-occurrence, with a repertoire-size bias correction applied to the TCR pairs. False discovery rates were estimated in a later analysis by permuting HLA or CMV assignments 20 times. A later analysis grouped co-occurring TCRs with DBSCAN, adding TCRdist sequence similarity when clustering within HLA-allele-positive subsets. Repertoires with fewer than 30,000 or more than 120,000 public chains were left out of co-occurrence clustering, as were roughly five repertoires with anomalous nucleotide sharing. TCRdb took over this immuneACCESS table, retaining in-frame rearrangements with V and J assigned. Such tables are incomplete; in checked studies, under half of the missing clones stem from an unresolved V gene, and the remainder is unexplained. Clone size and the V and J calls come from that table; the DNA yielded D and trimming. The sample table shows 200,000 or so clones, and about 80% are seen once. The biggest ten clones account for around 2% of the sample.

About this clone itself: The antigen this receptor binds is unknown. No base qualities exist here, and no much larger clone lies one base off it.

The CDR3 contains 15 residues, cysteine and phenylalanine counted. The retained sequence is limited to the CDR3, 45 bases, with the frame set at the first base. The germline V gene provides CDR1 LGHNT and CDR2 FRNRAP. Unmatched junction bases come to 6, with V trimmed by 5 bases and J by 9 bases. The cohort comprised hundreds of healthy bone marrow donors. All cohort members were sampled while nominally healthy, although unrecorded immune exposures were likely present. The donor tested CMV seropositive and was one of the 289 seropositive cohort members. A peripheral blood sample was provided by each donor, and peripheral blood mononuclear cells were used for TCR beta sequencing. The Qiagen DNeasy Blood Extraction Kit was used to extract genomic DNA from the blood cell samples.

The chain is made from TRBV12-5 and TRBJ2-1; TRBD2 aligns with 14 central bases. This receptor was taken from a woman aged 18-29 years in good health and CMV-seropositive. Sequencing input: PBMCs. The CDR3 loop reads CASGPGLAGVGEQFF. The DNA sequence follows: TGTGCTAGTGGTCCGGGACTAGCGGGGGTGGGTGAGCAGTTCTTC.